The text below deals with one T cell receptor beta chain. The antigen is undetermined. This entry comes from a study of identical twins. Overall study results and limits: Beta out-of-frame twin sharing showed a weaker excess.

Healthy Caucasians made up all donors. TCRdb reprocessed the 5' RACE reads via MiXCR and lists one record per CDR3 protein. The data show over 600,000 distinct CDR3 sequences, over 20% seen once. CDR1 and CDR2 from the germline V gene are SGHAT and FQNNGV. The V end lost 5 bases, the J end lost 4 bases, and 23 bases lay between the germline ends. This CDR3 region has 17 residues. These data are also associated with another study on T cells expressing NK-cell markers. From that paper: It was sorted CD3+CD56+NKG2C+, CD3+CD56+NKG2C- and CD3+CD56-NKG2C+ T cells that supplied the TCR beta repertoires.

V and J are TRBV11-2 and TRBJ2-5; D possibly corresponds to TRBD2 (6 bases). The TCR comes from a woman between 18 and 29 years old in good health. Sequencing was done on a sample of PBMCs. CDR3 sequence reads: CASSQEPMTREGETQYF. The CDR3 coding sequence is TGTGCCAGCAGCCAAGAACCGATGACTAGAGAGGGAGAGACCCAGTACTTC.